This TCR beta chain is from a study of cytomegalovirus exposure and HLA in healthy donors. The donors were in the approximately 130-subject validation cohort, distinct from the approximately 610-subject first cohort. CDR1 is SGDLS and CDR2 is YYNGEE in the germline V gene. The J segment lost 6 bases and the V segment lost 1 base, leaving 7 bases of the junction unmatched. CDR3 size: 16 residues. Comment on this clone: Its specificity is not known.

Libraries were prepared by immunoSEQ multiplex PCR; TCRdb keeps only in-frame clonotypes and omits some of them. The data show around 120,000 clones, roughly 86% seen once. Overall study findings and caveats: According to a later analysis, TCR clusters from the first cohort tended to co-occur in the 110 or so validation repertoires. Rare TCR sequences dominated, though some public TCRs recurred in many donors. Diagnosis of cytomegalovirus status made by the classifier reportedly showed high specificity and sensitivity.

The genes are TRBV9 and TRBJ2-1, with TRBD2 matching over 10 bases. The sample was PBMCs. This receptor was identified in a man between 18 and 29 years old in good health and CMV-seronegative. CDR3 protein: CASSVKSSGSGNEQFF. In nucleotides, the CDR3 is TGTGCCAGCAGCGTAAAGTCTAGCGGGAGCGGCAATGAGCAGTTCTTC.